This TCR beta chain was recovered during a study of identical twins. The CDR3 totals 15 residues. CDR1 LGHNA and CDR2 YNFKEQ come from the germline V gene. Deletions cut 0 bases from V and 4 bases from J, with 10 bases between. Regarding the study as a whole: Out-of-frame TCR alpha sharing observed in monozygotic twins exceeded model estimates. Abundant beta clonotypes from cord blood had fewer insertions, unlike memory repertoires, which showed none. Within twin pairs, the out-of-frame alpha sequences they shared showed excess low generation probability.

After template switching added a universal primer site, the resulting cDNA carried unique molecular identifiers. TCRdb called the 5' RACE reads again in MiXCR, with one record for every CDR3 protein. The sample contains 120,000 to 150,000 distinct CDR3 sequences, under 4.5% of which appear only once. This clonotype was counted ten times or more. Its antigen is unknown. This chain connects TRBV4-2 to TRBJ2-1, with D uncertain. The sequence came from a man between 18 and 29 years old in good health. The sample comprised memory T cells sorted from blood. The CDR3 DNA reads TGTGCCAGCAGCCAAGATCCTCAGCTGTACAATGAGCAGTTCTTC. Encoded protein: CASSQDPQLYNEQFF.